This passage covers 28 T cell receptor beta chains from one sample sequenced in a study of OX40 agonist ivuxolimab in advanced cancers. Generated by immunoSEQ multiplex PCR, the TCRdb table keeps only in-frame clones and is missing some. The repertoire holds some 70,000 clones, with around nine tenths as singletons. Sequenced material: CD4+ or CD8+ T cells sorted from blood, taken in a trial of the OX40 agonist ivuxolimab. The receptors originated from an adult with an advanced solid tumor such as melanoma, head and neck, liver or kidney cancer.

V usage is TRBV7-9 and J usage is TRBJ2-1; D not certain. Germline V gene data show CDR1 as SEHNR and CDR2 as FQNEAQ (reference sequence). The CDR3 contains 12 residues. V was cut by 1 base and J by 10 bases, with 8 bases left in between. The CDR3 loop is CASSLGLREQFF. CDR3 DNA sequence: TGTGCCAGCAGCTTAGGTCTCCGGGAGCAGTTCTTC.

The CDR3 bases are TGTGCCAGCAGTCGCGTTCCAGGGAGTTTGGGCTACACCTTC. Residues: CASSRVPGSLGYTF. The V gene is TRBV11-3, the J gene TRBJ1-2; possible D gene TRBD1, 5 bases. The CDR3 totals 14 residues. Germline-derived CDR1 and CDR2 are SGHNT and YENEEA. The ends were cut back, 6 bases at V and 8 bases at J, with 19 bases in the middle.

This chain links TRBV10-3 with TRBJ2-7; a possible D gene is TRBD1 (6 bases). Trimming cost V 6 bases and J 2 bases, with 14 bases left between them. The CDR3 runs to 14 residues. Germline values: CDR1 ENHRY, CDR2 SYGVKD. The CDR3 bases are TGTGCCATCAGGGACAGCAGCTTCCCCTACGAGCAGTACTTC. It encodes CAIRDSSFPYEQYF.

J is TRBJ1-6 and V is TRBV27; 8 bases match TRBD1. Germline CDR1 MNHEY, CDR2 SMNVEV (reference sequence). The CDR3 consists of 18 residues. The V and J ends lost 5 bases and 0 bases, in that order; junction bases with no gene match: 9. CDR3 DNA sequence: TGTGCCAGCAGTCTTGGGACAGGCGGTAGCTCCTATAATTCACCCCTCCACTTT. It translates to CASSLGTGGSSYNSPLHF.

V usage is TRBV6-5 and J usage is TRBJ2-7; 8 bases line up with TRBD1. V was pared by 5 bases and J by 2 bases, with 5 bases of the junction left unmatched. The length of the CDR3 is 14 residues. The germline gives CDR1 MNHEY, CDR2 SVGAGI. The CDR3, as DNA: TGTGCCAGCAGTGAGGGACAGGTTACCTACGAGCAGTACTTC. Residues: CASSEGQVTYEQYF.

The J gene is TRBJ2-7, the V gene TRBV11-2; D gene unclear. V was pared by 1 base and J by 0 bases, with 13 bases between. Per germline, CDR1 SGHAT and CDR2 FQNNGV. The CDR3 runs to 16 residues. CDR3 in amino acids: CASSLGWGQSSYEQYF. The CDR3 nucleotides read TGTGCCAGCAGCTTAGGTTGGGGTCAGAGCTCCTACGAGCAGTACTTC.

The chain has TRBV2 and TRBJ2-1; 11 nucleotides line up with TRBD2. The CDR3 is 18 amino acids. Germline CDR1 reads SNHLY; CDR2 reads FYNNEI. With V trimmed by 4 bases and J by 5 bases, 13 bases remained unmatched. CDR3 residues: CASSVFRTSGGLNNEQFF. For the CDR3, the DNA is TGTGCCAGCAGTGTTTTCCGTACTAGCGGGGGCCTCAACAATGAGCAGTTCTTC.

The V gene is TRBV19, the J gene TRBJ2-5; TRBD2 matches at 13 bases. The V gene's germline CDR1 is LNHDA and CDR2 SQIVND (reference sequence). V was clipped by 5 bases and J by 4 bases; unmatched bases: 10. The CDR3 is made up of 17 amino acids. CDR3 sequence reads: CASSPRLLAGGPETQYF. The CDR3 bases are TGTGCCAGTAGTCCCCGGTTACTAGCGGGGGGGCCAGAGACCCAGTACTTC.

This clone was seen a handful of times. The chain employs TRBV19 and TRBJ1-5; a possible D gene is TRBD1 (5 bases). This CDR3 has 15 residues. Trimming cost V 0 bases and J 7 bases, with 13 bases left between them. CDR1 and CDR2 (germline): LNHDA, SQIVND (reference sequence). The CDR3 is CASSIDGTRVQPQHF. DNA for the CDR3: TGTGCCAGTAGTATAGATGGGACCAGGGTGCAGCCCCAGCATTTT.

In nucleotides, the CDR3 is TGCGCCAGCAGCCAAGCAGGGGATTTGGCAGGAAAACTGTTTTTT. It is translated as CASSQAGDLAGKLFF. The V call is TRBV4-1, the J call TRBJ1-4; possible D gene TRBD1, 6 bases. Germline V gene sequence: CDR1 MGHRA, CDR2 YSYEKL. This CDR3 is built from 15 residues. The V gene lost 1 base and the J gene lost 10 bases, with 16 bases spanning the gap.

In its sample, this clone was seen once. The chain's CDR3 is CASSLRSNTEAFF. The CDR3 nucleotides are TGTGCTAGTTCCCTTCGCTCGAACACTGAAGCTTTCTTT. This rearrangement joins TRBV12-5 to TRBJ1-1; no clear D. Trimming removed 8 bases from V and 1 base from J, with 11 bases in between. This CDR3 is 13 amino acids long. The germline V gene has CDR1 LGHNT and CDR2 FRNRAP.

The V gene is TRBV5-1, the J gene TRBJ2-7, with D possibly being TRBD1 (5 bases). Germline values: CDR1 SGHRS, CDR2 YFSETQ. CDR3 size: 11 residues. Trimming left V 2 bases short and J 6 bases short, with 6 bases between. The CDR3 spells CASSFRGEQYF. The CDR3 region has the DNA TGCGCCAGCAGCTTTAGGGGCGAGCAGTACTTC.

CDR3 nucleotides: TGTGCCAGCAGCCCAAATGTCAACTTTGGTGGGACTAATGAAAAACTGTTTTTT. Encoded protein: CASSPNVNFGGTNEKLFF. The chain carries TRBV7-8 and TRBJ1-4; D gene ambiguous. V dropped 5 bases and J dropped 2 bases, with 21 bases sitting between them. The CDR3 has 18 amino acids. The germline V gene encodes CDR1 SGHVS and CDR2 FQNEAQ.

This chain links TRBV5-4 with TRBJ2-1, with D uncertain. Germline V lookup: CDR1 SGHNT, CDR2 YYREEE (reference sequence). V was cut by 0 bases and J by 1 base, with 5 bases left in between. The CDR3 has 14 amino acids. The CDR3 nucleotides read TGTGCCAGCAGCTTGGCACGGTCCTACAATGAGCAGTTCTTC. Amino acid sequence: CASSLARSYNEQFF.

The sample holds a few counts of this clone. The chain uses TRBV5-1 and TRBJ2-3; D is perhaps TRBD2 (7 bases). Germline CDR1 is SGHRS and CDR2 is YFSETQ. The CDR3 covers 15 residues. Trimming removed 0 bases from V and 3 bases from J, with 11 bases in between. The chain's CDR3 is CASSLAGGHTDTQYF. The CDR3 bases are TGCGCCAGCAGCTTGGCGGGGGGCCATACAGATACGCAGTATTTT.

The chain joins TRBV6-5 to TRBJ2-7, with D perhaps being TRBD1 or TRBD2 (5 bases each). With 3 bases removed from V and 3 bases from J, the gap between germline ends came to 15 bases. The V gene's germline CDR1 is MNHEY and CDR2 SVGAGI. The CDR3 is 15 amino acids. In nucleotides, the CDR3 is TGTGCCAGCAGTTATCGGGACGGCCGAAGCTACGAGCAGTACTTC. Its translation is CASSYRDGRSYEQYF.

This chain uses TRBV10-3 with TRBJ2-7, with 8 bases fitting TRBD1. Germline V gene data show CDR1 as ENHRY and CDR2 as SYGVKD. This CDR3 is built from 15 residues. The V segment lost 1 base and the J segment 5 bases; nucleotides outside the gene matches: 7. CDR3 DNA: TGTGCCATCAGTGAGTTGGGCAGGGGGCCCCACGAGCAGTACTTC. Translation gives CAISELGRGPHEQYF.

The chain has TRBV9 and TRBJ2-5; D might be TRBD2 (5 bases). Trimming took off 4 bases at V and 5 bases at J, with 15 bases between the two ends. CDR1 is SGDLS, CDR2 YYNGEE, per germline. This CDR3 has 14 residues. DNA of the CDR3: TGTGCCAGCAGCCCCTTAGCAAGGGAGGAGACCCAGTACTTC. Encoded protein: CASSPLAREETQYF. The variable domain in full, completed from reference TRBV9 and TRBJ2-5, reads DSGVTQTPKHLITATGQRVTLRCSPRSGDLSVYWYQQSLDQGLQFLIQYYNGEERAKGNILERFSAQQFPDLHSELNLSSLELGDSALYFCASSPLAREETQYFGPGTRLLVL.

The rearrangement joins TRBV9 to TRBJ2-5, with 8 bases aligning to TRBD2. The CDR3 totals 15 residues. J was trimmed by 5 bases and V by 2 bases; bases with no gene match: 8. Germline loops: CDR1 SGDLS, CDR2 YYNGEE. This chain's CDR3 is CASSVSTGGRETQYF. The CDR3 DNA sequence: TGTGCCAGCAGCGTCTCAACGGGGGGGCGGGAGACCCAGTACTTC.

This chain links TRBV27 with TRBJ2-2; no clear D gene. Germline CDR1 MNHEY, CDR2 SMNVEV (reference sequence). Trimming took off 6 bases at V and 6 bases at J, with 8 bases between the two ends. This CDR3 has 12 residues. The CDR3 loop reads CASRRPPGELFF. The CDR3 region has the DNA TGTGCCAGCAGGCGCCCCCCCGGGGAGCTGTTTTTT.

The CDR3 sequence: CASSSGGTTDTQYF. The CDR3, as DNA: TGTGCCAGCAGCTCCGGGGGTACCACAGATACGCAGTATTTT. The V and J genes are TRBV5-5 and TRBJ2-3, with D maybe TRBD2 (6 bases). The CDR3 has 14 residues. Germline CDR1 is SGHKS and CDR2 is YYEKEE (reference sequence). V shed 3 bases and J shed 2 bases, with 10 bases lying between them.

The chain uses TRBV11-2 and TRBJ1-2, with TRBD1 matching 11 bases. The V gene's germline CDR1 is SGHAT and CDR2 FQNNGV. The V and J ends lost 1 base and 6 bases, in that order; junction bases with no gene match: 7. The CDR3 has 16 amino acids. Here the CDR3 DNA reads TGTGCCAGCAGCTTAGGGACAGGGGGCCTCCTTAATGGCTACACCTTC. This translates into CASSLGTGGLLNGYTF.

The chain employs TRBV5-1 and TRBJ2-1, with a tentative D call TRBD2 (6 bases). The CDR3 runs to 16 residues. The ends were cut back, 1 base at V and 7 bases at J, with 18 bases in the middle. The germline V gene encodes CDR1 SGHRS and CDR2 YFSETQ. CDR3 sequence: CASSLQISSGTNEQFF. The CDR3 DNA sequence: TGCGCCAGCAGCTTGCAAATATCCTCCGGGACTAATGAGCAGTTCTTC.

V usage is TRBV4-1 and J usage is TRBJ2-5, with unresolved D. CDR1 and CDR2 (germline): MGHRA, YSYEKL. Trimming shortened V by 4 bases and J by 3 bases, and 9 bases separated the two germline ends. The CDR3 covers 13 residues. This CDR3 is CASSRTVEETQYF. In DNA, the CDR3 is TGCGCCAGCAGCCGGACGGTTGAAGAGACCCAGTACTTC.

V gene TRBV6-1 combines with J gene TRBJ1-1, with a possible D match to TRBD1 (6 bases). The CDR3 sequence is 15 residues long. V was shortened by 2 bases and J by 1 base, with 11 bases between the two germline ends. CDR1 and CDR2 from the germline V gene are MNHNS and SASEGT. CDR3 coding DNA: TGTGCCAGCAGTGAACCGGGACACCCGAACACTGAAGCTTTCTTT. It codes for CASSEPGHPNTEAFF.

The chain combines TRBV4-1 with TRBJ2-2; possibly TRBD2 for D (6 bases). CDR3 length equals 13 residues. Per germline, CDR1 MGHRA and CDR2 YSYEKL. The V end lost 0 bases, the J end lost 13 bases, and 12 bases lay between the germline ends. Here the CDR3 reads CASSQDRRGGLFF. The CDR3 DNA is TGCGCCAGCAGCCAAGACAGGCGGGGCGGGCTGTTTTTT.

The V gene is TRBV11-3, the J gene TRBJ1-4, with no clear D. Trimming stripped 1 base from V and 4 bases from J, with 10 bases between. The germline CDR1 and CDR2 sequences are SGHNT and YENEEA. The CDR3 runs 15 residues. As DNA, the CDR3 is TGTGCCAGCAGCTTAGGACACGCCTTTAATGAAAAACTGTTTTTT. This encodes CASSLGHAFNEKLFF.

The chain carries TRBV2 and TRBJ2-1, with a weak D call TRBD2 (7 bases). The CDR3 extends over 16 amino acids. V lost 4 bases and J 0 bases, leaving 13 bases between the germline ends. Germline V gives CDR1 SNHLY, CDR2 FYNNEI. The CDR3 loop is CASSARGLSSYNEQFF. CDR3 nucleotides: TGTGCCAGCAGTGCGCGGGGGCTAAGCTCCTACAATGAGCAGTTCTTC.